This T cell receptor (beta chain) was sequenced in a study of graft-versus-host responses after intestinal transplantation. The CDR3 length is 13 residues. Trimming removed 5 bases at V and 5 bases at J, with 12 bases between. Germline V lookup: CDR1 MNHEY, CDR2 SVGAGI. Produced via immunoSEQ multiplex PCR; TCRdb's table is partial and in-frame only. The table lists around 120,000 clones, about 93% of them singletons. Notes on this clone: Antigen: not known.

The receptor was isolated from a human donor who received an intestinal transplant. J is TRBJ1-1 and V is TRBV6-5; TRBD1 is a possible D gene (6 bases). Sample: unstimulated CD4+ T cells sorted from spleen or lymph node cells, taken before intestinal transplant. CDR3 residues: CASSNRVGTEAFF. For the CDR3, the DNA is TGTGCCAGCAGTAACAGGGTTGGGACTGAAGCTTTCTTT.